This passage covers 7 T cell receptor beta chains from one sample sequenced in a study of T-cell memory formation after mild COVID-19. TCRdb analysed the 5' RACE reads with MiXCR anew, one entry per CDR3 protein. The table includes hundreds of thousands of distinct CDR3 sequences, less than 25% detected once. Material: PBMCs or a T cell subset sorted from them (not recorded which). The receptor source for this set is an adult woman who had mild COVID-19 (a few samples of this study predate the infection). Cell type and time point are not known.

V and J are TRBV7-9 and TRBJ2-5; 7 bases match TRBD2. The trim removed 5 bases at V and 3 bases at J, leaving 18 bases unmatched. This CDR3 is built from 18 residues. Germline CDR1 and CDR2: SEHNR and FQNEAQ (reference sequence). CDR3: CASSPPRASGLREETQYF. The CDR3 DNA is TGTGCCAGCAGCCCCCCCCGCGCTAGCGGACTACGGGAAGAGACCCAGTACTTC.

The J gene is TRBJ2-5, the V gene TRBV29-1, with D unresolved. Trimming took 5 bases from V and 1 from J, leaving 11 bases between them. Germline values: CDR1 SQVTM, CDR2 ANQGSEA. The CDR3 runs 13 residues. The CDR3 DNA follows: TGCAGCGTTACGGCCCGCGGCCAAGAGACCCAGTACTTC. Translation: CSVTARGQETQYF. The whole variable domain, filled in from reference TRBV29-1 and TRBJ2-5, reads SAVISQKPSRDICQRGTSLTIQCQVDSQVTMMFWYRQQPGQSLTLIATANQGSEATYESGFVIDKFPISRPNLTFSTLTVSNMSPEDSSIYLCSVTARGQETQYFGPGTRLLVL.

This clonotype was seen a few times. V is TRBV24-1 and J is TRBJ2-7; 9 bases fit TRBD1. Germline assignment: CDR1 KGHDR and CDR2 SFDVKD. There are 14 residues in the CDR3. With V trimmed by 7 bases and J by 6 bases, 9 bases remained unmatched. The CDR3 here is CATRSGTGSGEQYF. In nucleotides, the CDR3 is TGTGCCACCAGGTCTGGGACAGGGTCGGGCGAGCAGTACTTC.

This clonotype was detected only a few times. The chain links TRBV3-1 to TRBJ2-7; 9 bases are shared with TRBD1. This CDR3 is 15 amino acids long. Germline trimming cut 5 bases from V and 2 bases from J; bases unmatched to any gene: 7. The germline V gene encodes CDR1 LGHDT and CDR2 YNNKEL (reference sequence). CDR3 loop: CASSSRDRATYEQYF. The CDR3 DNA sequence: TGTGCCAGCAGCTCCCGGGACAGGGCGACCTACGAGCAGTACTTC.

This clonotype was observed a few times. The chain employs TRBV20-1 and TRBJ1-4; no clear D gene. This CDR3 has 15 amino acids. Trimming left V 3 bases short and J 7 bases short, with 18 bases between. The V gene's germline CDR1 is DFQATT and CDR2 SNEGSKA (reference sequence). Here the CDR3 DNA reads TGCAGTGCTAGGAGCATCCCCTCCGGGAGTGAAAAACTGTTTTTT. Its translation is CSARSIPSGSEKLFF.

The sample holds a few counts of this clonotype. The V call is TRBV2, the J call TRBJ2-3; D remains unclear. CDR1 and CDR2 from the germline V gene are SNHLY and FYNNEI. This CDR3 spans 13 amino acids. With 6 bases removed from V and 9 bases from J, the gap between germline ends came to 16 bases. The CDR3 spells CASRGFGAWTQYF. The CDR3 DNA sequence: TGTGCCAGCAGGGGATTTGGAGCGTGGACGCAGTATTTT. Filled out from reference TRBV2 and TRBJ2-3, the complete variable domain reads EPEVTQTPSHQVTQMGQEVILRCVPISNHLYFYWYRQILGQKVEFLVSFYNNEISEKSEIFDDQFSVERPDGSNFTLKIRSTKLEDSAMYFCASRGFGAWTQYFGPGTRLTVL.

The chain couples TRBV6-5 to TRBJ2-2; D is tentatively TRBD1 or TRBD2 (5 bases each). Germline loops: CDR1 MNHEY, CDR2 SVGAGI. The CDR3 totals 15 residues. Trimming stripped 5 bases from V and 7 bases from J, with 17 bases between. CDR3 protein: CASSRGVGVVGELFF. DNA of the CDR3: TGTGCCAGCAGTCGAGGGGTCGGGGTCGTCGGGGAGCTGTTTTTT.